Shown below are 7 T cell receptor beta chains from a single sample sequenced in a study of T cells in Graves' hyperthyroidism and ophthalmopathy (dated by TCRdb to 2018 to 2020). The library was made by multiplex PCR. Sequenced using an Illumina HiSeq 2000. The TCR beta CDR3 regions were amplified from the RNA transcripts. The TCR CDR3 was subjected to a first round of RT-PCR using the HTBI primer set and the Qiagen OneStep RT-PCR kit. TCRdb applied fastp at Q25 and MiXCR to the public reads, then kept only in-frame beta chains. For every CDR3 protein sequence, its rows merge into one entry that carries the most common genes and DNA. Within this sample are 550,000 to 800,000 distinct CDR3 sequences, with 16% of them counted one time only. The leading ten clones occupy roughly 8% of the sample. Sequences were obtained from blood. These receptors all come from a man between 18 and 29 years old with Graves' hyperthyroidism.

In this sample, this clonotype turned up a few times. V gene TRBV4-1 combines with J gene TRBJ1-2; 8 nucleotides align to TRBD1. The CDR3 sequence is 13 residues long. The V and J ends lost 0 bases and 8 bases, in that order; junction bases with no gene match: 2. Per the germline V gene, CDR1 is MGHRA and CDR2 is YSYEKL. CDR3 loop: CASSQEGTGGYTF. CDR3 sequence (DNA): TGCGCCAGCAGCCAAGAGGGGACAGGCGGCTACACCTTC.

This clonotype has a handful of counts. This clone may be a read error of a much larger clone one base away. The chain combines TRBV11-1 with TRBJ2-1, with D possibly TRBD2 on 5 matching bases. Germline CDR1 and CDR2: SGHAT and FQDESV (reference sequence). The CDR3 is 17 amino acids. In DNA, the CDR3 is TGTGCCAACAGCCGCCGCCAGGAGCGGTCCTCCTACAATGAGCAGTTCTTC. Protein product: CANSRRQERSSYNEQFF.

This chain joins TRBV6-1 and TRBJ1-6; 9 nucleotides line up with TRBD1. CDR1 is MNHNS and CDR2 is SASEGT in the germline V gene. V lost 7 bases, J lost 10 bases, and 14 bases stayed unmatched. CDR3 size: 16 residues. CDR3 coding DNA: TGTGCCAGCACCGAACATTGGACAGGGGAAGACTCACCCCTCCACTTT. This gives the protein CASTEHWTGEDSPLHF.

The CDR3 loop is CASSVEQGGKTDTQYF. The CDR3 region has the DNA TGTGCCAGCAGCGTAGAACAGGGCGGTAAGACAGATACGCAGTATTTT. V is TRBV9 and J is TRBJ2-3; possibly TRBD1 for D (6 bases). V lost 0 bases to trimming and J lost 3 bases, with 14 bases between them. The germline CDR1 and CDR2 sequences are SGDLS and YYNGEE. The CDR3 is 16 residues long.

This chain joins TRBV4-1 and TRBJ2-3; 7 nucleotides agree with TRBD1. CDR3 length: 15 residues. The ends lost 4 bases at V and 4 bases at J; junction bases unmatched: 8. CDR1 is MGHRA, CDR2 YSYEKL, per germline. The CDR3 sequence: CASSLKGALADTQYF. As DNA, the CDR3 is TGCGCCAGCAGCCTCAAGGGGGCTTTGGCAGATACGCAGTATTTT.

The CDR3 DNA is TGTGCCAGTCATAAGGGGACCGATGATGATTACGAGCAGTACTTC. This gives the protein CASHKGTDDDYEQYF. V and J are TRBV2 and TRBJ2-7, with D perhaps being TRBD1 or TRBD2 (5 bases each). V dropped 9 bases and J dropped 4 bases, with 22 bases sitting between them. Per the germline V gene, CDR1 is SNHLY and CDR2 is FYNNEI. This CDR3 spans 15 amino acids.

The chain links TRBV2 to TRBJ2-5; 9 bases map to TRBD2. The CDR3 spans 15 residues. V lost 3 bases to trimming and J lost 1 base; unmatched junction nucleotides: 3. Germline V gene data show CDR1 as SNHLY and CDR2 as FYNNEI. The CDR3 DNA reads as TGTGCCAGCAGTGACGGGACTAGCAGCCAAGAGACCCAGTACTTC. It yields the protein CASSDGTSSQETQYF.